This T cell receptor beta chain appears in the sequencing data of a study of blood T cell repertoires in COVID-19. Participant age was roughly 18 to 89 years, and participants resided in fewer than 30 US areas. Cohorts were assigned according to the clinical history that participants reported. This clone was seen a few times. This table comes from immunoSEQ multiplex PCR, and its TCRdb copy is limited to in-frame clones, with some not included. The top ten clones hold 0.75% to 1% of a sample with about 270,000 clones, roughly 87% of them seen once. The CDR3 totals 12 residues. The V and J ends lost 6 bases and 5 bases respectively, with 7 bases between them. From germline, CDR1 is MNHEY and CDR2 SMNVEV (reference sequence).

V gene TRBV27 combines with J gene TRBJ2-2, with D uncertain. The source material was PBMCs or T cells enriched from blood (not recorded which). The receptor's source is a woman aged 25 to 39 who had recovered from COVID-19. The DNA of the CDR3 is TGTGCCAGCAGGACCGGGACCGGGGAGCTGTTTTTT. Residues: CASRTGTGELFF.